This T cell receptor beta chain derives from a study of blood T cell repertoires in COVID-19. The overall study: There were acute and convalescent COVID-19 samples, and they came from the United States, Italy and Spain.

This CDR3 comprises 14 residues. Germline CDR1 is MNHNY and CDR2 is SVGAGI (reference sequence). With 5 bases removed from V and 8 bases from J, the gap between germline ends came to 18 bases. Authors' methods: Researchers report that nucleated cell counts were estimated from reference gene primer amplification. Assay used: immunoSEQ multiplex PCR; TCRdb lists only in-frame clones, some missing. The V and J calls and clone size were taken over from that table, and D and trimming were inferred from the DNA. The table lists under 200,000 clones, 80% to 85% of them singletons, with roughly 9.1% in the top ten.

The J gene is TRBJ1-2, the V gene TRBV6-6; tentatively, D is TRBD1 (6 bases). Sequences were obtained from peripheral blood. The clonotype comes from a woman aged 80 or over with active or convalescent COVID-19. CDR3 nucleotide sequence: TGTGCCAGCAGTCTAACCCAGGGGTCGAAAGGCTACACCTTC. Translating gives CASSLTQGSKGYTF.